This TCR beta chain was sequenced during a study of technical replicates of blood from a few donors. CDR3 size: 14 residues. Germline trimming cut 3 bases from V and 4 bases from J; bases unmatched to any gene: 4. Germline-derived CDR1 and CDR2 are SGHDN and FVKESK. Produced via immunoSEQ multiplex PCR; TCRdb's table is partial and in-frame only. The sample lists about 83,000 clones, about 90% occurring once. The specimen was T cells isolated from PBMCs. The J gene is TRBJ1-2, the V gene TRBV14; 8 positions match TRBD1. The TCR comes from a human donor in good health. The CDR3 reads CASSHGQGTYGYTF. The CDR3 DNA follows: TGTGCCAGCAGCCATGGACAGGGTACCTATGGCTACACCTTC.